A single sample gave rise to the 6 T cell receptor beta chains below, sequenced in a study of T-cell memory formation after mild COVID-19. Via MiXCR, TCRdb re-called the 5' RACE reads, giving one row per CDR3 protein. The data contain over 400,000 distinct CDR3 sequences, about 25% of them singletons. Sequencing input: PBMCs or a T cell subset sorted from them (not recorded which). The receptors come from an adult woman who had mild COVID-19 (a few samples of this study predate the infection). Cell type and time point are not known.

Only a few counts were recorded for this clonotype. V and J are TRBV14 and TRBJ1-5; D is unresolved. The length of the CDR3 is 13 residues. Germline CDR1 and CDR2: SGHDN and FVKESK. Trimming pared 3 bases from V and 9 bases from J, leaving 12 bases between. The CDR3 spells CASSQGNLRPQHF. CDR3 DNA sequence: TGTGCCAGCAGCCAGGGTAACCTCCGGCCCCAGCATTTT.

This clonotype turned up a few times. V usage is TRBV29-1 and J usage is TRBJ1-1; D is unresolved. V was trimmed by 3 bases and J by 11 bases, leaving 16 bases between them. The CDR3 sequence is 12 residues long. Germline V gene data show CDR1 as SQVTM and CDR2 as ANQGSEA. The CDR3 region has the DNA TGCAGCGTTGATACCCCCGGGGTCCGGGCTTTCTTT. As protein: CSVDTPGVRAFF. Based on the CDR3 plus reference TRBV29-1 and TRBJ1-1, the full variable domain is SAVISQKPSRDICQRGTSLTIQCQVDSQVTMMFWYRQQPGQSLTLIATANQGSEATYESGFVIDKFPISRPNLTFSTLTVSNMSPEDSSIYLCSVDTPGVRAFFGQGTRLTVV.

The chain is built from TRBV11-3 and TRBJ2-7, with TRBD1 matching over 11 bases. J was trimmed by 3 bases and V by 5 bases; bases with no gene match: 6. This CDR3 contains 15 residues. CDR1 and CDR2 (germline): SGHNT, YENEEA. DNA of the CDR3: TGTGCCAGCAGCAGGGGACAGGGGGATGGCTACGAGCAGTACTTC. Translating it yields CASSRGQGDGYEQYF.

This clonotype was seen only a few times. The chain recombines TRBV30 with TRBJ2-3, with D maybe TRBD2 (7 bases). CDR1 and CDR2 from the germline V gene are GTSNPN and SVGIG (reference sequence). Trimming left V 2 bases short and J 2 bases short, with 11 bases between. The CDR3 has 14 amino acids. Here the CDR3 reads CAWSTGGHTDTQYF. The CDR3 nucleotides read TGTGCCTGGAGTACGGGGGGCCACACAGATACGCAGTATTTT.

The chain combines TRBV5-1 with TRBJ2-3; possible D gene TRBD1, 6 bases. Trimming took off 4 bases at V and 1 base at J, with 10 bases between the two ends. There are 14 residues in the CDR3. Per germline, CDR1 SGHRS and CDR2 YFSETQ. The CDR3, as DNA: TGCGCCAGCAGCCCTGGACAGCGCACAGATACGCAGTATTTT. This gives the protein CASSPGQRTDTQYF.

The gene calls are TRBV20-1 and TRBJ2-7; the match to TRBD2 covers 10 bases. The junction had 4 bases not matched to a gene; V was cut back by 6 bases and J by 2 bases. Germline CDR1 reads DFQATT; CDR2 reads SNEGSKA (reference sequence). The length of the CDR3 is 13 residues. Written as DNA, the CDR3 is TGCAGTGCAAGGACTAGCGGAGCCTACGAGCAGTACTTC. Translated: CSARTSGAYEQYF.